One sample yielded the 12 T cell receptor beta chains listed below, sequenced in a study of blood T cell repertoires in COVID-19. TCRdb keeps only in-frame clones here, not all; method: immunoSEQ multiplex PCR. The table records 85,000 to 95,000 clones, more than 70% of them present only once. Sequencing was performed on peripheral blood. The receptor set was obtained from a man between 60 and 75 years old with acute or convalescent COVID-19.

The chain employs TRBV29-1 and TRBJ1-1; 9 bases align to TRBD1. The length of the CDR3 is 13 residues. Germline lookup yields CDR1 SQVTM and CDR2 ANQGSEA. V gave up 7 bases and J gave up 6 bases; unmatched junction bases: 9. CDR3: CSAGDRVSAEAFF. The CDR3 DNA reads TGCAGCGCAGGGGACAGGGTCAGCGCTGAAGCTTTCTTT.

This sequence joins TRBV7-6 and TRBJ2-1, with 8 nucleotides matching TRBD2. J lost 7 bases, V lost 5 bases, and 10 bases had no gene match. The V gene's germline CDR1 is SGHVS and CDR2 FNYEAQ. The CDR3 has 15 residues. The CDR3 loop is CASSGGSGKGNEQFF. CDR3 DNA: TGTGCCAGCAGCGGGGGTAGCGGGAAAGGGAATGAGCAGTTCTTC. The full variable domain, with the rest looked up from reference TRBV7-6 and TRBJ2-1, is GAGVSQSPRYKVTKRGQDVALRCDPISGHVSLYWYRQALGQGPEFLTYFNYEAQQDKSGLPNDRFSAERPEGSISTLTIQRTEQRDSAMYRCASSGGSGKGNEQFFGPGTRLTVL.

The chain recombines TRBV20-1 with TRBJ2-3; D is uncertain. Germline loops: CDR1 DFQATT, CDR2 SNEGSKA (reference sequence). The V gene lost 3 bases and the J gene lost 3 bases, with 7 bases spanning the gap. This CDR3 has 12 residues. CDR3 residues: CSASSKTDTQYF. In nucleotides, the CDR3 is TGCAGTGCTAGTAGCAAGACAGATACGCAGTATTTT.

This clone was observed a single time. The chain employs TRBV7-9 and TRBJ1-2; 9 positions match TRBD1. With V trimmed by 5 bases and J by 4 bases, 8 bases remained unmatched. The CDR3 is made up of 15 amino acids. Germline CDR1 and CDR2: SEHNR and FQNEAQ (reference sequence). The CDR3 DNA reads TGTGCCAGCAGCACGGGACAGGGACCAATCTATGGCTACACCTTC. Amino acids: CASSTGQGPIYGYTF.

This clone came up once. J is TRBJ2-2 and V is TRBV5-8; 10 nucleotides line up with TRBD1. There are 15 residues in the CDR3. Trimming at V came to 1 base and at J to 6 bases, leaving 3 bases not matched to a gene. Germline V gives CDR1 SGHTS, CDR2 YDEGEE. The CDR3 protein is CASSLIGQGAGELFF. Here the CDR3 DNA reads TGTGCCAGCAGCTTGATCGGACAGGGGGCCGGGGAGCTGTTTTTT.

CDR3 region: CASSINAGGKETQYF. The CDR3 DNA sequence: TGCGCCAGCAGCATTAACGCGGGGGGGAAAGAGACCCAGTACTTC. The chain couples TRBV5-1 to TRBJ2-5; 9 positions match TRBD2. V was pared by 4 bases and J by 3 bases, with 7 bases of the junction left unmatched. The germline V gene has CDR1 SGHRS and CDR2 YFSETQ. CDR3 length equals 15 residues. Full variable domain (rest looked up from reference TRBV5-1 and TRBJ2-5): KAGVTQTPRYLIKTRGQQVTLSCSPISGHRSVSWYQQTPGQGLQFLFEYFSETQRNKGNFPGRFSGRQFSNSRSEMNVSTLELGDSALYLCASSINAGGKETQYFGPGTRLLVL.

This clone came up a few times. The V and J genes are TRBV27 and TRBJ2-2; TRBD1 agrees at 7 bases. Germline loops: CDR1 MNHEY, CDR2 SMNVEV (reference sequence). The CDR3 contains 16 residues. V was clipped by 0 bases and J by 3 bases; unmatched bases: 4. In DNA form, the CDR3 reads TGTGCCAGCAGTTTATCGAGGGGGCTTGACACCGGGGAGCTGTTTTTT. Its translation: CASSLSRGLDTGELFF.

This chain's CDR3 is CASSLGSGRNTEAFF. CDR3 coding DNA: TGTGCCAGCAGCTTAGGTTCGGGGAGGAACACTGAAGCTTTCTTT. The chain uses TRBV7-9 and TRBJ1-1, with D uncertain. The CDR3 length is 15 residues. Trimming left V 1 base short and J 1 base short, with 10 bases between. Germline CDR1 and CDR2: SEHNR and FQNEAQ (reference sequence).

This clone was observed a handful of times. The CDR3 region is CASSLAPGTDYEQYF. The CDR3, as DNA: TGTGCCAGCAGCTTGGCTCCCGGGACAGACTACGAGCAGTACTTC. The chain recombines TRBV7-3 with TRBJ2-7, with 7 bases matching TRBD1. Germline CDR1 SGHTA, CDR2 FQGTGA. J was trimmed by 3 bases and V by 3 bases; bases with no gene match: 8. CDR3 size: 15 residues.

The chain recombines TRBV6-6 with TRBJ1-5; 9 bases agree with TRBD1. V shed 5 bases, J shed 6 bases, and the junction held 8 bases outside the gene matches. Germline loops: CDR1 MNHNY, CDR2 SVGAGI (reference sequence). CDR3 length: 15 amino acids. CDR3 in DNA: TGTGCCAGCAGTCGGACAGGGGCATCGGGTCAGCCCCAGCATTTT. It is translated as CASSRTGASGQPQHF.

V is TRBV10-1 and J is TRBJ2-1; 12 nucleotides match TRBD2. The trim removed 8 bases at V and 5 bases at J, leaving 13 bases unmatched. In germline, CDR1 is WNHNN, CDR2 SYGVQD (reference sequence). The CDR3 is 17 amino acids. The CDR3 loop is CASLPTSTSGRHNEQFF. Here the CDR3 DNA reads TGCGCCAGCCTGCCAACCTCAACTAGCGGGAGGCACAATGAGCAGTTCTTC.

This clone came up a few times. The rearrangement uses TRBV21-1 and TRBJ2-7; TRBD1, the D gene given by the table, was not confirmed from the DNA. TRBV21-1 is marked as a pseudogene. This CDR3 has 16 amino acids. The chain's CDR3 is CASSKPGQDLTYEQYF. In nucleotides, the CDR3 is TGTGCCAGCAGCAAACCGGGACAGGACCTTACCTACGAGCAGTACTTC.